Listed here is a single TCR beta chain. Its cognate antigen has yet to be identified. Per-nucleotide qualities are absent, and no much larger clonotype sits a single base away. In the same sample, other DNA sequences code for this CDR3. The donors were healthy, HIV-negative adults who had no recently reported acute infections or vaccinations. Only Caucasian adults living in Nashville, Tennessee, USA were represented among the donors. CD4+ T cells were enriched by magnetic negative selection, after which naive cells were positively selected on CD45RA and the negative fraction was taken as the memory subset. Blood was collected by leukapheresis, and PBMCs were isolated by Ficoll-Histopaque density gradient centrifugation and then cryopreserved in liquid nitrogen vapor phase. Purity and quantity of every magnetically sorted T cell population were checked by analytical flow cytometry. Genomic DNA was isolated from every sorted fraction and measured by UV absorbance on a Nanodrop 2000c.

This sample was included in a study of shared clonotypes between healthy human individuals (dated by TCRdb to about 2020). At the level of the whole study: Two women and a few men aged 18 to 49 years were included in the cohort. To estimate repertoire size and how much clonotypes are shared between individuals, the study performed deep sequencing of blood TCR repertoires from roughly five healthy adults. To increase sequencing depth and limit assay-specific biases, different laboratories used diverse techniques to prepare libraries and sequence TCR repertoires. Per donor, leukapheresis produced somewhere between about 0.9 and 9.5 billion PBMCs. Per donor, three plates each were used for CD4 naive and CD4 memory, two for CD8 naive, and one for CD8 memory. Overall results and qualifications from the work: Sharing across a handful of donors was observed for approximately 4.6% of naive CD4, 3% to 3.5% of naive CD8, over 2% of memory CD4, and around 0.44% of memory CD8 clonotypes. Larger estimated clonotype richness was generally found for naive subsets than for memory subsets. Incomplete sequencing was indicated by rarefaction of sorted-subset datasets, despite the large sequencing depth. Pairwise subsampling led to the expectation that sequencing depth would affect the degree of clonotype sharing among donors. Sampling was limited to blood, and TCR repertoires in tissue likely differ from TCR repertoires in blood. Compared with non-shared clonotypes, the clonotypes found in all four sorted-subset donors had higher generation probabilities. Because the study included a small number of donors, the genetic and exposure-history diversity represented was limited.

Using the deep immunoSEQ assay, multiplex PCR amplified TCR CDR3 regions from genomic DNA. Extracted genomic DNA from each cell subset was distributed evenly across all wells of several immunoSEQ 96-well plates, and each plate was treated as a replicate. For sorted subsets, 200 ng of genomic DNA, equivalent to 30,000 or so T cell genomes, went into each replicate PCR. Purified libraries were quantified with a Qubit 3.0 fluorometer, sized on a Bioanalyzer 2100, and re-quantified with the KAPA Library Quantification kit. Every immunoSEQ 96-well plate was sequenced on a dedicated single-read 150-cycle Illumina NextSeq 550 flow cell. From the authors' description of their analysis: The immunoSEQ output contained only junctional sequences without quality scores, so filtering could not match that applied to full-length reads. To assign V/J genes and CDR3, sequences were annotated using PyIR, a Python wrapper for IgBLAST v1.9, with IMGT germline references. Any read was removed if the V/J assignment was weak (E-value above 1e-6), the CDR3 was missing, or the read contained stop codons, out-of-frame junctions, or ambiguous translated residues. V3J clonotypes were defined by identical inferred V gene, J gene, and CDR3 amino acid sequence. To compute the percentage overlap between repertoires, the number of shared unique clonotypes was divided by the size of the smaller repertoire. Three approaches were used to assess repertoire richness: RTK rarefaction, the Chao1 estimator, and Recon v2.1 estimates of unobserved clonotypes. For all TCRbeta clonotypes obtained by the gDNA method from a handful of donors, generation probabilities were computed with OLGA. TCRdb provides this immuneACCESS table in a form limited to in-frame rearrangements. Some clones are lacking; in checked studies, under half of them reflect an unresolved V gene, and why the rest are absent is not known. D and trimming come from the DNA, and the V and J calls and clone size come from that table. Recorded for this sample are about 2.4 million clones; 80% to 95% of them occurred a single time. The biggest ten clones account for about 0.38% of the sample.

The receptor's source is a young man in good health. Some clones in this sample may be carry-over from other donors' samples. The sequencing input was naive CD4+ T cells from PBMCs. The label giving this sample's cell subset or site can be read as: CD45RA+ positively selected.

The CDR3 protein: CASSPDRAGDTQYF. Read as DNA, the sequence is TGTGCCAGCAGCCCCGACAGGGCTGGAGATACGCAGTATTTT. The chain was built from TRBV7-9 and TRBJ2-3; a stretch of 7 junction bases matches TRBD1. The CDR3 starts with the cysteine, ends with the phenylalanine, and has 14 residues. Only the CDR3 DNA is retained, 42 bases long and in frame from the first base. The germline V and J ends show losses of 5 bases and 5 bases respectively, and no gene match explains 7 bases of the junction. The germline V gene (reference sequence) yields SEHNR for CDR1 and FQNEAQ for CDR2.